This T cell receptor (beta chain) emerged from a study of T cell responses to AZD1222 COVID-19 vaccine. Produced via immunoSEQ multiplex PCR; TCRdb's table is partial and in-frame only. The sample shows a few hundred thousand clones, just over 90% of them seen only once. Note on this clone: What it recognizes is unknown.

Findings and caveats of the study: Spike-specific TCR breadth and depth went up after people got two AZD1222 doses. Spike as a whole was targeted by vaccine-associated CD4 TCRs, dominant at 160-218 and 743-854. Repertoires in all cases were sampled only once the peak T cell response had passed. The donors showed a predominance of white British ancestry and of females, with possible underestimation of clonal diversity.

The CDR3 is 14 amino acids. CDR1 and CDR2 (germline): SGHAT, FQNNGV. Trimming cost V 6 bases and J 9 bases, with 15 bases left between them. The receptor's source is an adult in good health. Sample: peripheral blood, taken on day 0 of AZD1222 vaccination. The chain uses TRBV11-2 and TRBJ1-6; D uncertain. CDR3 sequence: CASRPGEGSSPLHF. The CDR3 coding sequence is TGTGCCAGCAGACCTGGAGAAGGCAGTTCACCCCTCCACTTT. The complete variable domain, with remaining parts taken from reference TRBV11-2 and TRBJ1-6, reads EAGVAQSPRYKIIEKRQSVAFWCNPISGHATLYWYQQILGQGPKLLIQFQNNGVVDDSQLPKDRFSAERLKGVDSTLKIQPAKLEDSAVYLCASRPGEGSSPLHFGNGTRLTVT.